These 27 T cell receptor beta chains came from one sample sequenced in a study of early T cells in non-severe SARS-CoV-2 infection. TCRdb independently ran MiXCR on the 5' RACE reads; one entry per CDR3 protein. The table records 60,000 or so distinct CDR3 sequences, around an eighth of them present only once. The sequenced sample was whole blood. These receptors were taken from an adult who was a healthcare worker with PCR-confirmed SARS-CoV-2 infection or an uninfected control (not recorded which).

This clonotype was detected many times. The rearrangement links TRBV6-5 to TRBJ2-3, with TRBD2 matching over 8 bases. The J segment lost 0 bases and the V segment lost 4 bases, leaving 6 bases of the junction unmatched. Germline assignment: CDR1 MNHEY and CDR2 SVGAGI. This CDR3 contains 16 residues. DNA for the CDR3: TGTGCCAGCAGTTCCCCGGGGGGGACTAGCACAGATACGCAGTATTTT. This translates into CASSSPGGTSTDTQYF.

This clonotype has at least ten counts. This chain links TRBV10-3 with TRBJ2-3; 10 bases agree with TRBD2. Looked up from germline, CDR1 is ENHRY and CDR2 is SYGVKD. The CDR3 is 14 amino acids. Unmatched junction bases numbered 4, after V lost 6 bases and J lost 4 bases. In DNA, the CDR3 is TGTGCCATCAGACTAGCGGGGAGGTCAGATACGCAGTATTTT. This sequence encodes CAIRLAGRSDTQYF.

This clonotype was counted only a few times. V is TRBV29-1 and J is TRBJ2-6; no clear D. The V and J ends lost 6 bases and 0 bases respectively, with 6 bases between them. In germline, CDR1 is SQVTM, CDR2 ANQGSEA. This CDR3 region has 13 residues. CDR3 in DNA: TGCAGCGTCACAGTCTCTGGGGCCAACGTCCTGACTTTC. This sequence encodes CSVTVSGANVLTF.

In this sample, this clonotype turned up a few times. The rearrangement links TRBV29-1 to TRBJ1-1, with 7 bases lining up with TRBD1. This CDR3 spans 12 amino acids. From germline, CDR1 is SQVTM and CDR2 ANQGSEA. The V gene end was trimmed by 7 bases and the J gene end by 4 bases; junction bases not matched to a gene: 6. The CDR3 DNA reads as TGCAGCGCCTACAGGGGAGTCACTGAAGCTTTCTTT. The encoded protein is CSAYRGVTEAFF.

There are a few counts of this clonotype. DNA for the CDR3: TGTGCCACCGGGCAGGAGACAGATACGCAGTATTTT. Amino acids: CATGQETDTQYF. The chain joins TRBV6-5 to TRBJ2-3; no definite D call. The V gene's germline CDR1 is MNHEY and CDR2 SVGAGI. V was shortened by 10 bases and J by 3 bases, with 11 bases between the two germline ends. The CDR3 consists of 12 residues.

The chain is built from TRBV20-1 and TRBJ2-1, with D uncertain. This CDR3 has 16 amino acids. Looked up from germline, CDR1 is DFQATT and CDR2 is SNEGSKA (reference sequence). Between the trimmed V and J ends, which lost 0 bases and 0 bases, there was a span of 12 bases. CDR3: CSARDHKTSSYNEQFF. For the CDR3, the DNA is TGCAGTGCTAGAGATCATAAGACCAGCTCCTACAATGAGCAGTTCTTC.

In this sample, this clonotype turned up a few times. V is TRBV20-1 and J is TRBJ2-1, with D perhaps TRBD2 (8 bases). CDR3 size: 16 residues. In germline, CDR1 is DFQATT, CDR2 SNEGSKA (reference sequence). The V end lost 1 base, the J end lost 4 bases, and 17 bases lay between the germline ends. The CDR3 bases are TGCAGTGCTAGAGTAGCGGGACAGAGGCTTTACAATGAGCAGTTCTTC. It specifies CSARVAGQRLYNEQFF.

Ten or more counts support this clonotype. The CDR3 is CASSQREGSYEQYF. CDR3 DNA: TGTGCCAGCAGCCAGCGGGAGGGCTCCTACGAGCAGTACTTC. This rearrangement joins TRBV3-1 to TRBJ2-7; 9 nucleotides line up with TRBD2. The length of the CDR3 is 14 residues. The ends lost 3 bases at V and 0 bases at J; junction bases unmatched: 0. CDR1 LGHDT and CDR2 YNNKEL come from the germline V gene (reference sequence).

There are many counts of this clonotype. The rearrangement joins TRBV24-1 to TRBJ2-3; TRBD1 matches 7 bases. Per the germline V gene, CDR1 is KGHDR and CDR2 is SFDVKD. CDR3 length: 13 residues. V dropped 9 bases and J dropped 3; count of bases not matched to a gene: 5. This CDR3 is CATSAGGTDTQYF. The CDR3 nucleotides read TGTGCCACCTCGGCAGGGGGTACAGATACGCAGTATTTT.

This clonotype was detected a few times. The chain employs TRBV29-1 and TRBJ1-5; D may be TRBD1 (5 bases). CDR1 and CDR2 from the germline V gene are SQVTM and ANQGSEA. CDR3 length: 12 amino acids. V was trimmed by 3 bases and J by 4 bases, leaving 7 bases between them. The CDR3 sequence is CSVEEGNQPQHF. As DNA, the CDR3 is TGCAGCGTTGAGGAGGGGAATCAGCCCCAGCATTTT. The entire variable domain, with the rest obtained from reference TRBV29-1 and TRBJ1-5, is as follows: SAVISQKPSRDICQRGTSLTIQCQVDSQVTMMFWYRQQPGQSLTLIATANQGSEATYESGFVIDKFPISRPNLTFSTLTVSNMSPEDSSIYLCSVEEGNQPQHFGDGTRLSIL.

This clonotype was seen at least ten times. The rearrangement joins TRBV10-3 to TRBJ2-1, with a tentative D call TRBD2 (6 bases). In germline, CDR1 is ENHRY, CDR2 SYGVKD. This CDR3 contains 13 residues. V lost 8 bases and J lost 3, with 11 bases in between. The CDR3 region has the DNA TGTGCCATCGGGCGGGATAACTACAATGAGCAGTTCTTC. Amino acid sequence: CAIGRDNYNEQFF.

This clonotype was recorded many times. The V call is TRBV19, the J call TRBJ2-3; D may correspond to TRBD1 or TRBD2 (5 bases each). The CDR3 length is 15 residues. The germline V and J ends were trimmed by 3 bases and 9 bases, with 19 bases remaining between them. Germline V gene lookup returns CDR1 LNHDA and CDR2 SQIVND (reference sequence). The CDR3 is CASSMSGQTKGTQYF. CDR3 coding DNA: TGTGCCAGTAGTATGAGCGGACAAACTAAGGGGACGCAGTATTTT.

This chain links TRBV7-8 with TRBJ2-2, with a tentative D call TRBD1 (6 bases). The CDR3 extends over 13 amino acids. The germline gives CDR1 SGHVS, CDR2 FQNEAQ. Trimming removed 6 bases from V and 5 bases from J, with 10 bases in between. The CDR3, as DNA: TGTGCCAGCAGGGATACAGGGACCGGGGAGCTGTTTTTT. Its protein is CASRDTGTGELFF.

The rearrangement links TRBV10-1 to TRBJ2-6, with a tentative D call TRBD2 (5 bases). This CDR3 is 13 amino acids long. CDR1 and CDR2 (germline): WNHNN, SYGVQD (reference sequence). V lost 9 bases and J 8 bases, leaving 14 bases between the germline ends. CDR3 in amino acids: CASPTSGSNVLTF. The CDR3, as DNA: TGCGCCAGTCCTACATCGGGGTCCAACGTCCTGACTTTC.

The rearrangement links TRBV6-6 to TRBJ2-3, with D hard to call. The CDR3 loop spans 15 amino acids. V was pared by 2 bases and J by 0 bases, with 9 bases between. Germline V gene lookup returns CDR1 MNHNY and CDR2 SVGAGI (reference sequence). In DNA form, the CDR3 reads TGTGCCAGCAGTTACGGTGCTGGAAGCACAGATACGCAGTATTTT. Amino acid sequence: CASSYGAGSTDTQYF.

This clonotype was seen many times. V is TRBV5-4 and J is TRBJ2-1; TRBD1 might be the D (6 bases). The V end was cut by 4 bases, the J end by 2 bases, with 13 bases between. This CDR3 contains 15 residues. Looked up from germline, CDR1 is SGHNT and CDR2 is YYREEE (reference sequence). CDR3 sequence: CASSKTGTPYNEQFF. The DNA of the CDR3 is TGTGCCAGCAGCAAAACCGGGACACCCTACAATGAGCAGTTCTTC.

The chain couples TRBV12-3 or TRBV12-4 to TRBJ1-1; unclear D gene. The CDR3 runs to 11 residues. Trimming left V 6 bases short and J 6 bases short, with 8 bases between. CDR3 amino acids: CASSSLAEAFF. DNA for the CDR3: TGTGCCAGCAGCTCTCTCGCTGAAGCTTTCTTT.

This chain joins TRBV6-7 and TRBJ2-1; 11 bases line up with TRBD1. TRBV6-7 is an ORF for which the function is uncertain. This CDR3 is built from 16 residues. Trimming at V came to 6 bases and at J to 3 bases, leaving 7 bases not matched to a gene. CDR3 loop: CASSDKDRGHYNEQFF. The CDR3, as DNA: TGTGCCAGCAGCGACAAGGACAGGGGGCACTACAATGAGCAGTTCTTC.

This chain uses TRBV7-2 with TRBJ2-5; D assignment may be TRBD1 or TRBD2 (5 bases each). Deletions cut 3 bases from V and 5 bases from J, with 10 bases between. CDR3 length: 13 residues. Germline V lookup: CDR1 SGHTA, CDR2 FQGNSA. The CDR3 sequence is CASSFEGPETQYF. The CDR3 DNA sequence: TGTGCCAGCAGCTTCGAGGGGCCCGAGACCCAGTACTTC.

About this clonotype itself: A much more abundant neighbour one base away suggests this may be a read error. The chain joins TRBV18 to TRBJ2-2, with 7 bases that match TRBD1. This CDR3 comprises 17 residues. The germline CDR1 and CDR2 sequences are KGHSH and LQKENI. CDR3: CASPPWAGTANTGELFF. CDR3 bases: TGTGCCAGCCCACCTTGGGCAGGGACAGCGAACACCGGGGAGCTGTTTTTT.

This clonotype was detected ten times or more. The chain links TRBV20-1 to TRBJ2-7; unclear D gene. Germline CDR1 is DFQATT and CDR2 is SNEGSKA (reference sequence). The CDR3 runs to 14 residues. V was shortened by 0 bases and J by 2 bases, with 11 bases between the two germline ends. Here the CDR3 reads CSARDNKVAYEQYF. The CDR3 DNA reads as TGCAGTGCTAGAGATAACAAGGTAGCCTACGAGCAGTACTTC.

This clonotype was observed a few times. The V gene is TRBV5-4, the J gene TRBJ2-1; 10 bases are shared with TRBD2. CDR1 is SGHNT and CDR2 is YYREEE in the germline V gene (reference sequence). CDR3 size: 13 residues. Trimming took 7 bases from V and 8 from J; bases not matched to a gene: 6. For the CDR3, the DNA is TGTGCCAGCGCCCTAGCGGGGGCGGATGAGCAGTTCTTC. Translating gives CASALAGADEQFF.

A few counts support this clonotype. This sequence joins TRBV4-3 and TRBJ1-2; 10 nucleotides agree with TRBD1. The CDR3 totals 15 residues. Germline V gives CDR1 LGHNA, CDR2 YSLEER. V gave up 5 bases and J gave up 5 bases; unmatched junction bases: 8. CDR3 protein: CASSSQAGQGYGYTF. The DNA for the CDR3 is TGCGCCAGCAGCTCCCAAGCGGGACAGGGGTATGGCTACACCTTC.

This clonotype was seen many times. The chain is built from TRBV5-6 and TRBJ1-2; 8 bases match TRBD1. J was trimmed by 1 base and V by 6 bases; bases with no gene match: 8. There are 15 residues in the CDR3. Germline V gene sequence: CDR1 SGHDT, CDR2 YYEEEE. Here the CDR3 reads CASTRQGNHNYGYTF. CDR3 sequence (DNA): TGTGCCAGCACCCGACAGGGGAACCATAACTATGGCTACACCTTC.

V is TRBV29-1 and J is TRBJ2-7; the match to TRBD1 covers 7 bases. The CDR3 extends over 13 amino acids. CDR1 is SQVTM and CDR2 is ANQGSEA in the germline V gene. Unmatched junction bases numbered 10, after V lost 6 bases and J lost 5 bases. CDR3 in amino acids: CSVVDRANNEQYF. The CDR3 bases are TGCAGCGTCGTCGACAGGGCGAATAACGAGCAGTACTTC.

This clonotype was observed a handful of times. An end of the junction differs from the germline gene, which may be a read error. The gene calls are TRBV29-1 and TRBJ1-1; D is ambiguous. The germline gives CDR1 SQVTM, CDR2 ANQGSEA. The CDR3 contains 14 residues. The chain's CDR3 is CNVEDRASGTEAFF. DNA for the CDR3: TGCAACGTTGAAGATCGCGCTTCAGGCACTGAAGCTTTCTTT.

The chain uses TRBV3-1 and TRBJ2-5, with TRBD2 as a possible D gene (5 bases). V gave up 0 bases and J gave up 5 bases, with 19 bases separating them. This CDR3 spans 17 amino acids. CDR1 and CDR2 (germline): LGHDT, YNNKEL (reference sequence). This CDR3 reads CASSQDHGVIAIETQYF. DNA for the CDR3: TGTGCCAGCAGCCAAGATCACGGCGTCATAGCGATCGAGACCCAGTACTTC.